This TCR beta chain was observed in a study of shared clonotypes between healthy human individuals. Several immunoSEQ 96-well plates shared each subset's DNA, each plate a replicate. Original data processing: Filtering was not the same, since immunoSEQ gave junction-only sequences without quality scores. Only in-frame clones appear in the TCRdb table, and some are missing; sequencing was by immunoSEQ multiplex PCR. The DNA gave D and trimming, while V, J and clone size come from that table. The sample consists of 2 million to 2.5 million clones, about nine tenths of them appearing once. This CDR3 has 13 residues. Between the trimmed V and J ends, which lost 4 bases and 7 bases, there was a span of 13 bases. The germline V gene encodes CDR1 SGHDN and CDR2 FVKESK.

This receptor was identified in a man between 18 and 29 years old in good health. Some clones in this sample may be carry-over from other donors' samples. This rearrangement joins TRBV14 to TRBJ1-2; D perhaps matches TRBD1 (6 bases). Sequencing was carried out using naive CD4+ T cells from PBMCs. Subset of the sample: CD45RA+ positively selected. The CDR3 nucleotides read TGTGCCAGCAGCCGAACAGGGTGGGCTGGCTACACCTTC. This sequence encodes CASSRTGWAGYTF.